One and the same sample provided the 19 T cell receptor beta chains below, sequenced in a study of shared clonotypes between healthy human individuals (dated by TCRdb to 2018 to 2020). Library preparation was by the immunoSEQ multiplex PCR assay. TCRdb obtained this table from immuneACCESS and retained in-frame rearrangements with V and J assigned. These tables miss some clones; where compared with another copy, unresolved V genes account for less than half of the shortfall, and the remainder is unexplained. Present in this sample are nearly 2 million clones, about 95% of which were seen just once. The biggest ten clones account for around 1% of the sample. CD8 naive samples were obtained by positive selection for CCR7 among CD45RO-negative cells, yielding a CD45RA+CCR7+ population from which TemRA cells were excluded. Material for sequencing was naive CD8+ T cells sorted from blood. The cell subset or site label, as the study defines it: CD45RA+CCR7+. These receptors were obtained from a man aged 18 to 35 in good health.

The chain couples TRBV7-6 to TRBJ1-1; D is unresolved. Trimming removed 5 bases at V and 4 bases at J, with 14 bases between. This CDR3 comprises 14 residues. Germline V gene data show CDR1 as SGHVS and CDR2 as FNYEAQ. CDR3 nucleotides: TGTGCCAGCAGCCCCGGGCCTGGGGTCACTGAAGCTTTCTTT. This codes for CASSPGPGVTEAFF.

As to this clone: Other nucleotide sequences in the sample specify the same CDR3. Written as DNA, the CDR3 is TGTGCCAGCAGCGCCGGGACAGGGGCCTACGAGCAGTACTTC. Translation gives CASSAGTGAYEQYF. The chain couples TRBV5-6 to TRBJ2-7; 10 bases are a match to TRBD1. Germline V gene lookup returns CDR1 SGHDT and CDR2 YYEEEE. V lost 4 bases and J lost 2; bases outside the gene matches: 3. The CDR3 runs 14 residues. The full variable domain, with the rest looked up from reference TRBV5-6 and TRBJ2-7, is DAGVTQSPTHLIKTRGQQVTLRCSPKSGHDTVSWYQQALGQGPQFIFQYYEEEERQRGNFPDRFSGHQFPNYSSELNVNALLLGDSALYLCASSAGTGAYEQYFGPGTRLTVT.

A note on this clone: Other DNA sequences from this sample encode an identical CDR3 as well. This chain links TRBV7-8 with TRBJ2-3; D call uncertain. The V end lost 1 base, the J end lost 4 bases, and 9 bases lay between the germline ends. Germline-derived CDR1 and CDR2 are SGHVS and FQNEAQ. The CDR3 is 14 amino acids. CDR3 sequence reads: CASSLVGGADTQYF. The CDR3 DNA reads TGTGCCAGCAGCTTAGTGGGTGGAGCAGATACGCAGTATTTT. The variable domain in full, completed from reference TRBV7-8 and TRBJ2-3, reads GAGVSQSPRYKVAKRGQDVALRCDPISGHVSLFWYQQALGQGPEFLTYFQNEAQLDKSGLPSDRFFAERPEGSVSTLKIQRTQQEDSAVYLCASSLVGGADTQYFGPGTRLTVL.

The rearrangement links TRBV6-5 to TRBJ2-5; TRBD2 might be the D (5 bases). CDR1 and CDR2 from the germline V gene are MNHEY and SVGAGI. This CDR3 comprises 13 residues. The V end was cut by 4 bases, the J end by 3 bases, with 9 bases between. The CDR3 sequence: CASSLDSEETQYF. CDR3 bases: TGTGCCAGCAGTTTGGACTCTGAAGAGACCCAGTACTTC.

About this clone: The same CDR3 is also encoded by other DNA sequences in this sample. The V gene is TRBV5-1, the J gene TRBJ2-7, with D possibly being TRBD2 (6 bases). The CDR3 runs to 12 residues. V was pared by 3 bases and J by 3 bases, with 7 bases between. CDR1 and CDR2 (germline): SGHRS, YFSETQ. Here the CDR3 DNA reads TGCGCCAGCAGCTCGGGACTCTACGAGCAGTACTTC. The encoded protein is CASSSGLYEQYF.

The chain's CDR3 is CASSLETPGLYTDTQYF. CDR3 bases: TGTGCCAGCAGCTTAGAGACGCCGGGACTATACACAGATACGCAGTATTTT. The V gene is TRBV7-9, the J gene TRBJ2-3; 7 bases are a match to TRBD2. The CDR3 spans 17 residues. Germline V CDR1 and CDR2: SEHNR, FQNEAQ (reference sequence). Germline trimming cut 1 base from V and 2 bases from J; bases unmatched to any gene: 9.

The V and J genes are TRBV6-6 and TRBJ2-7; 8 bases are a match to TRBD2. V was pared by 7 bases and J by 2 bases, with 10 bases of the junction left unmatched. Germline CDR1 reads MNHNY; CDR2 reads SVGAGI (reference sequence). The CDR3 runs to 15 residues. The CDR3 DNA reads as TGTGCCAGCACCGGGGGGGGGAGGTCCCCCTACGAGCAGTACTTC. Translated: CASTGGGRSPYEQYF.

The chain uses TRBV30 and TRBJ2-1; D might be TRBD1 (5 bases). CDR1 and CDR2 (germline): GTSNPN, SVGIG (reference sequence). The CDR3 contains 17 residues. V gave up 5 bases and J gave up 7 bases, with 27 bases separating them. This chain's CDR3 is CAWEQATGSLGTNEQFF. As DNA, the CDR3 is TGTGCCTGGGAACAGGCTACAGGTTCCTTAGGTACAAATGAGCAGTTCTTC.

V and J are TRBV30 and TRBJ1-1, with D possibly being TRBD1 (6 bases). The germline V and J ends were trimmed by 1 base and 1 base, with 22 bases remaining between them. Germline loops: CDR1 GTSNPN, CDR2 SVGIG (reference sequence). The CDR3 contains 18 residues. CDR3: CAWSGVGTRLIPNTEAFF. CDR3 nucleotides: TGTGCCTGGAGTGGAGTAGGGACAAGACTTATCCCGAACACTGAAGCTTTCTTT. Drawing the rest from reference TRBV30 and TRBJ1-1, the complete variable domain is SQTIHQWPATLVQPVGSPLSLECTVEGTSNPNLYWYRQAAGRGLQLLFYSVGIGQISSEVPQNLSASRPQDRQFILSSKKLLLSDSGFYLCAWSGVGTRLIPNTEAFFGQGTRLTVV.

This rearrangement joins TRBV7-9 to TRBJ2-3; the D gene is possibly TRBD2 (6 bases). Germline V lookup: CDR1 SEHNR, CDR2 FQNEAQ (reference sequence). The CDR3 covers 17 residues. The germline V and J ends were trimmed by 5 bases and 4 bases, with 22 bases remaining between them. The CDR3 bases are TGTGCCAGCAGCCCTATAGGTAGCGGTACTCCCGCAGATACGCAGTATTTT. Its translation is CASSPIGSGTPADTQYF.

The rearrangement links TRBV5-4 to TRBJ1-3; possibly TRBD1 for D (5 bases). Trimming removed 4 bases from V and 1 base from J, with 12 bases in between. CDR3 size: 15 residues. Germline assignment: CDR1 SGHNT and CDR2 YYREEE (reference sequence). Here the CDR3 reads CASSPRGNSGNTIYF. CDR3 sequence (DNA): TGTGCCAGCAGCCCCCGGGGGAATTCTGGAAACACCATATATTTT.

This clone was seen once. This sequence joins TRBV15 and TRBJ2-7; 12 bases fit TRBD1. The junction had 8 bases not matched to a gene; V was cut back by 5 bases and J by 0 bases. Germline V gene lookup returns CDR1 LNHNV and CDR2 YYDKDF (reference sequence). The CDR3 loop spans 17 amino acids. The CDR3 coding sequence is TGTGCCACCAGCGGCGCCGGGACAGGGGGCCTCTCCTACGAGCAGTACTTC. Protein product: CATSGAGTGGLSYEQYF.

V is TRBV6-5 and J is TRBJ2-1; D uncertain. Trimming left V 10 bases short and J 2 bases short, with 12 bases between. The CDR3 has 13 amino acids. The germline V gene encodes CDR1 MNHEY and CDR2 SVGAGI. The CDR3 region is CATLGSAYNEQFF. The CDR3 DNA is TGTGCCACCCTGGGGTCGGCCTACAATGAGCAGTTCTTC.

The rearrangement uses TRBV5-1 and TRBJ2-5, with D unclear. CDR3 length equals 15 residues. With 0 bases removed from V and 1 base from J, the gap between germline ends came to 10 bases. Germline-derived CDR1 and CDR2 are SGHRS and YFSETQ. The CDR3 sequence is CASSLALVGQETQYF. In DNA, the CDR3 is TGCGCCAGCAGCTTGGCCCTCGTGGGCCAAGAGACCCAGTACTTC.

The chain is built from TRBV5-8 and TRBJ2-6; D ambiguous. Trimming shortened V by 0 bases and J by 0 bases, and 10 bases separated the two germline ends. CDR1 is SGHTS and CDR2 is YDEGEE in the germline V gene. CDR3 length: 17 amino acids. CDR3 DNA sequence: TGTGCCAGCAGCTTGGAGGCAGTCCCCTCTGGGGCCAACGTCCTGACTTTC. Its translation is CASSLEAVPSGANVLTF. Supplemented by reference TRBV5-8 and TRBJ2-6, the full variable domain reads EAGVTQSPTHLIKTRGQQATLRCSPISGHTSVYWYQQALGLGLQFLLWYDEGEERNRGNFPPRFSGRQFPNYSSELNVNALELEDSALYLCASSLEAVPSGANVLTFGAGSRLTVL.

V is TRBV4-1 and J is TRBJ1-2, with TRBD1 matching over 7 bases. The germline V gene encodes CDR1 MGHRA and CDR2 YSYEKL. The junction had 7 bases not matched to a gene; V was cut back by 1 base and J by 8 bases. CDR3 length equals 14 residues. In nucleotides, the CDR3 is TGCGCCAGCAGCCAAGGAACAGGGGATTGGGGCTACACCTTC. Its translation: CASSQGTGDWGYTF.

This sequence joins TRBV27 and TRBJ2-4; D is perhaps TRBD2 (5 bases). Deletions cut 7 bases from V and 6 bases from J, with 19 bases between. The V gene's germline CDR1 is MNHEY and CDR2 SMNVEV (reference sequence). The CDR3 totals 15 residues. The CDR3 coding sequence is TGTGCCAGCACCCCATCTTCGCTAGCTCCAAACATTCAGTACTTC. It specifies CASTPSSLAPNIQYF.

V usage is TRBV11-2 and J usage is TRBJ2-7; 11 bases are a match to TRBD2. The CDR3 runs to 17 residues. Germline CDR1 is SGHAT and CDR2 is FQNNGV. After removal of 2 bases from V and 3 bases from J, the junction contained 9 bases not matched to a gene. The CDR3: CASSLSTLAGGLYEQYF. As DNA, the CDR3 is TGTGCCAGCAGCTTATCCACTTTAGCGGGGGGGCTCTACGAGCAGTACTTC.

V usage is TRBV19 and J usage is TRBJ2-7, with D perhaps matching TRBD2 (6 bases). Trimming shortened V by 2 bases and J by 2 bases, and 25 bases separated the two germline ends. Germline V gene lookup returns CDR1 LNHDA and CDR2 SQIVND (reference sequence). CDR3 size: 19 residues. Here the CDR3 DNA reads TGTGCCAGTAGTATATGGGCGGGGCGGGGCTATCTAAAAACCTACGAGCAGTACTTC. Translated, it gives CASSIWAGRGYLKTYEQYF. The full variable domain, rest sourced from reference TRBV19 and TRBJ2-7, is DGGITQSPKYLFRKEGQNVTLSCEQNLNHDAMYWYRQDPGQGLRLIYYSQIVNDFQKGDIAEGYSVSREKKESFPLTVTSAQKNPTAFYLCASSIWAGRGYLKTYEQYFGPGTRLTVT.